What follows is one T cell receptor beta chain and its context. Its antigen remains unidentified. The CDR3 runs to 15 residues. CDR1 is MNHNS, CDR2 SASEGT, per germline. V dropped 0 bases and J dropped 1 base, with 9 bases sitting between them. This record belongs to a study of a mutant IDH1 vaccine in newly diagnosed glioma. Study at large: Mean patient age was approximately 40 years; around 60% were male and about 40% female.

Indicated time point: baseline, week 1 (first vaccination visit). Treatment defined: pre-vaccination baseline after standard-of-care therapy. Sequencing was performed with immunoSEQ multiplex PCR; in TCRdb, only in-frame clones are kept and a portion is missing. Counted here are some 100,000 clones, 83% occurring once; the ten biggest clones make up roughly 6.8%. Study findings and constraints: Any relationship between pseudoprogression and changes in top peripheral T cell clonotypes seemed absent.

Sequencing used PBMCs, obtained from a glioma patient treated with radiotherapy, temozolomide or both. The origin of this receptor is a woman in her fifties or sixties with glioma. V is TRBV6-1 and J is TRBJ1-2; D not certain. In DNA, the CDR3 is TGTGCCAGCAGTGAAGCCGTTGCGTTTAACTATGGCTACACCTTC. Protein sequence: CASSEAVAFNYGYTF.